Shown below are 2 T cell receptor beta chains from a single sample sequenced in a study of PD-1 blockade in classical Hodgkin lymphoma. Each patient's relapse followed autologous stem cell transplantation, and brentuximab vedotin exposure varied. The repertoire was sequenced with immunoSEQ multiplex PCR; TCRdb's copy has only in-frame clones and lacks some. The repertoire holds about 43,000 clones, with 65% to 85% as singletons. The sample consisted of peripheral blood mononuclear cells (PBMCs), taken before the second cycle of nivolumab. Source of these receptors: a human donor with classical Hodgkin lymphoma.

This clone was counted a few times. The V call is TRBV4-2, the J call TRBJ2-5, with 12 bases aligning to TRBD2. The V segment lost 0 bases and the J segment 5 bases; nucleotides outside the gene matches: 10. The germline gives CDR1 LGHNA, CDR2 YNFKEQ. The CDR3 is made up of 18 amino acids. The CDR3 spells CASSQDWLAGGPGETQYF. CDR3 DNA sequence: TGTGCCAGCAGCCAAGATTGGCTAGCGGGAGGGCCGGGTGAGACCCAGTACTTC.

This chain connects TRBV4-2 to TRBJ1-6, with D possibly being TRBD1 (5 bases). CDR1 is LGHNA and CDR2 is YNFKEQ in the germline V gene. CDR3 length: 15 residues. The V end lost 4 bases, the J end lost 9 bases, and 16 bases lay between the germline ends. For the CDR3, the DNA is TGTGCCAGCAGCCCCGGACAAGGAAGTCTTTCACCCCTCCACTTT. It encodes CASSPGQGSLSPLHF.